These 15 T cell receptor beta chains originate from one sample sequenced in a study of T-cell reconstitution after alpha-beta-depleted transplantation in children. Researchers prepared the TCRbeta library using unique molecular identifiers, the study reports. TCRdb recomputed calls from the PCR reads with MiXCR, one row per CDR3 protein. Found here are about 340,000 distinct CDR3 sequences, around 15% of them singletons; the top ten hold about 41%. This material consisted of PBMCs, mostly from graft donor cells, taken 360 days after TCRalphabeta/CD19-depleted stem cell transplant. All receptors derive from a male patient between 2 and 9 years old who had a stem cell transplant for acute lymphoblastic leukemia, so the T cells may come from the graft donor.

The sample holds many counts of this clonotype. V is TRBV13 and J is TRBJ2-1; TRBD1 aligns across 8 bases. The junction had 7 bases not matched to a gene; V was cut back by 4 bases and J by 5 bases. This CDR3 comprises 15 residues. Germline assignment: CDR1 PRHDT and CDR2 FYEKMQ (reference sequence). CDR3 DNA sequence: TGTGCCAGCAGCTCCGGGACAGGACGGAACAATGAGCAGTTCTTC. Translation: CASSSGTGRNNEQFF.

The sample holds a few counts of this clonotype. The rearrangement links TRBV29-1 to TRBJ1-2; TRBD1 aligns across 10 bases. Germline-derived CDR1 and CDR2 are SQVTM and ANQGSEA. The CDR3 covers 14 residues. The trim removed 3 bases at V and 6 bases at J, leaving 7 bases unmatched. CDR3 protein: CSVERIGTGDGYTF. CDR3 nucleotide sequence: TGCAGCGTTGAGCGTATTGGGACAGGGGATGGCTACACCTTC.

The chain carries TRBV28 and TRBJ2-3; 11 nucleotides match TRBD1. Trimming removed 7 bases from V and 2 bases from J; junction bases left unmatched: 8. CDR3 length equals 16 residues. Germline-derived CDR1 and CDR2 are MDHEN and SYDVKM. CDR3 protein: CASTGTGGPITDTQYF. The CDR3 DNA follows: TGTGCCAGCACCGGGACAGGGGGACCCATCACAGATACGCAGTATTTT. The full variable domain, in which reference TRBV28 and TRBJ2-3 provide the parts outside the CDR3, is DVKVTQSSRYLVKRTGEKVFLECVQDMDHENMFWYRQDPGLGLRLIYFSYDVKMKEKGDIPEGYSVSREKKERFSLILESASTNQTSMYLCASTGTGGPITDTQYFGPGTRLTVL.

The chain joins TRBV28 to TRBJ1-2; D not resolved. Trimming stripped 2 bases from V and 0 bases from J, with 7 bases between. CDR1 is MDHEN, CDR2 SYDVKM, per germline. The CDR3 is 14 amino acids. Written as DNA, the CDR3 is TGTGCCAGCAGTTTAGGCGGCGCTAACTATGGCTACACCTTC. Translating it yields CASSLGGANYGYTF.

V is TRBV12-3 or TRBV12-4 and J is TRBJ2-1; the match to TRBD2 covers 8 bases. J gave up 9 bases and V 8 bases, and 15 bases lay outside the gene matches. This CDR3 has 15 amino acids. The CDR3 coding sequence is TGTGCCAGCGGCTTACTAGCGGAACGTGAGGTTGAGCAGTTCTTC. Translated: CASGLLAEREVEQFF.

The chain is built from TRBV3-1 and TRBJ2-1; maybe TRBD2 (5 bases). The V gene lost 4 bases and the J gene lost 2 bases, with 12 bases spanning the gap. Germline CDR1 and CDR2: LGHDT and YNNKEL (reference sequence). This CDR3 contains 15 residues. The CDR3 protein is CASSLTSIAYNEQFF. The CDR3 DNA reads TGTGCCAGCAGCCTTACTAGTATCGCCTACAATGAGCAGTTCTTC.

This clonotype was counted between two and nine times. The rearrangement uses TRBV29-1 and TRBJ2-6; D ambiguous. Germline values: CDR1 SQVTM, CDR2 ANQGSEA. The V and J ends lost 8 bases and 0 bases respectively, with 8 bases between them. The CDR3 contains 13 residues. The DNA of the CDR3 is TGCAGCACCTGGAGCTCTGGGGCCAACGTCCTGACTTTC. Amino acid sequence: CSTWSSGANVLTF.

This clonotype was observed a few times. This rearrangement joins TRBV7-9 to TRBJ2-7; perhaps D is TRBD1 or TRBD2 (5 bases each). The CDR3 contains 16 residues. Germline V gene lookup returns CDR1 SEHNR and CDR2 FQNEAQ (reference sequence). The ends were cut back, 5 bases at V and 2 bases at J, with 19 bases in the middle. CDR3: CASSKAHGAYPYEQYF. CDR3 nucleotide sequence: TGTGCCAGCAGCAAAGCCCACGGGGCCTATCCCTACGAGCAGTACTTC.

This chain connects TRBV27 to TRBJ2-1, with TRBD2 matching over 7 bases. The CDR3 is made up of 15 amino acids. Germline V gene data show CDR1 as MNHEY and CDR2 as SMNVEV (reference sequence). The V segment lost 5 bases and the J segment 0 bases; nucleotides outside the gene matches: 4. In nucleotides, the CDR3 is TGTGCCAGCAGTCAGACTAGCACCTCCTACAATGAGCAGTTCTTC. It codes for CASSQTSTSYNEQFF.

This clonotype has only a few counts. The chain links TRBV12-3 or TRBV12-4 to TRBJ1-1, with a possible D match to TRBD1 (5 bases). V lost 3 bases and J 5 bases, leaving 13 bases between the germline ends. CDR3 length: 14 residues. In nucleotides, the CDR3 is TGTGCCAGCAGTTTCCCAGGGAGGAGTACTGAAGCTTTCTTT. Its translation is CASSFPGRSTEAFF.

This clonotype has a count of ten or more. V and J are TRBV24-1 and TRBJ2-5, with D uncertain. With 1 base removed from V and 4 bases from J, the gap between germline ends came to 0 bases. Germline assignment: CDR1 KGHDR and CDR2 SFDVKD. The CDR3 spans 11 residues. The CDR3 DNA reads TGTGCCACCAGTGATTTAGAGACCCAGTACTTC. Translation gives CATSDLETQYF.

This clonotype was seen a handful of times. This chain connects TRBV11-2 to TRBJ2-6; the match to TRBD1 covers 7 bases. The CDR3 is made up of 18 amino acids. The junction had 9 bases not matched to a gene; V was cut back by 2 bases and J by 2 bases. Per germline, CDR1 SGHAT and CDR2 FQNNGV. CDR3 sequence: CASSLRLTGSAGANVLTF. In DNA form, the CDR3 reads TGTGCCAGCAGCTTAAGGCTGACAGGGAGCGCTGGGGCCAACGTCCTGACTTTC.

This clonotype was observed a few times. The chain couples TRBV2 to TRBJ2-1; 8 bases are shared with TRBD1. The CDR3 is 15 amino acids. Losses at the gene ends were 8 bases for V and 1 base for J; bases not matched to a gene: 7. Germline CDR1 is SNHLY and CDR2 is FYNNEI. The CDR3 DNA is TGTGCCAGCGGCAGGGGGCCTTATTCCTACAATGAGCAGTTCTTC. It translates to CASGRGPYSYNEQFF.

This clonotype was seen a few times. The chain combines TRBV5-1 with TRBJ2-5; 13 bases align to TRBD2. V lost 4 bases to trimming and J lost 5 bases; unmatched junction nucleotides: 5. Germline V gene sequence: CDR1 SGHRS, CDR2 YFSETQ. The CDR3 contains 15 residues. The CDR3 loop is CASSDTSGRAETQYF. Here the CDR3 DNA reads TGCGCCAGCAGCGACACTAGCGGGAGGGCCGAGACCCAGTACTTC.

This clonotype occurred many times. V and J are TRBV5-1 and TRBJ1-1; D is uncertain. Germline assignment: CDR1 SGHRS and CDR2 YFSETQ. CDR3 length: 14 residues. The V gene lost 0 bases and the J gene lost 1 base, with 7 bases spanning the gap. The CDR3 protein is CASSLAGENTEAFF. The CDR3 coding sequence is TGCGCCAGCAGCTTGGCGGGAGAGAACACTGAAGCTTTCTTT. Together with reference TRBV5-1 and TRBJ1-1, the CDR3 gives the full variable domain: KAGVTQTPRYLIKTRGQQVTLSCSPISGHRSVSWYQQTPGQGLQFLFEYFSETQRNKGNFPGRFSGRQFSNSRSEMNVSTLELGDSALYLCASSLAGENTEAFFGQGTRLTVV.